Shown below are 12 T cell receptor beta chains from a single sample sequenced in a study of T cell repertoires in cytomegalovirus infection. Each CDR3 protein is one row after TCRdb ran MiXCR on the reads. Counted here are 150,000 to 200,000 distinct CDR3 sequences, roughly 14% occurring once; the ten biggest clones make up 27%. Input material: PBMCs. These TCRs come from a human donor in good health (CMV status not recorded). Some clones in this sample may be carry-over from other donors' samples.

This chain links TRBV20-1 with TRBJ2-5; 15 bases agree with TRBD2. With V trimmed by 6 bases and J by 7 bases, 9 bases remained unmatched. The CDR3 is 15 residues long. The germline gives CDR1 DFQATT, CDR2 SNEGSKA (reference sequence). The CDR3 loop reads CSAKARTSGGGTQYF. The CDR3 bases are TGCAGTGCAAAGGCCCGGACTAGCGGGGGGGGGACCCAGTACTTC.

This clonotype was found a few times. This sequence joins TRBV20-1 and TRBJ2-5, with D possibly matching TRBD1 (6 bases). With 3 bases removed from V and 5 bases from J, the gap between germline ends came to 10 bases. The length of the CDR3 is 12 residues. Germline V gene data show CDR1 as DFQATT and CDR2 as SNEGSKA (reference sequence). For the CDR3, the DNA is TGCAGTGCTAGTGATGACAGGGAGACCCAGTACTTC. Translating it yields CSASDDRETQYF.

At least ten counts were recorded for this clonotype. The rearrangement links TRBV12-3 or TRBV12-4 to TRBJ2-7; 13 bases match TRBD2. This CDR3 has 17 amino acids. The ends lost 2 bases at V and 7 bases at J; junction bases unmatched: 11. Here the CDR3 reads CASSLQMSGLAGVEQYF. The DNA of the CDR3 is TGTGCCAGCAGTTTACAGATGTCAGGACTAGCGGGAGTGGAGCAGTACTTC.

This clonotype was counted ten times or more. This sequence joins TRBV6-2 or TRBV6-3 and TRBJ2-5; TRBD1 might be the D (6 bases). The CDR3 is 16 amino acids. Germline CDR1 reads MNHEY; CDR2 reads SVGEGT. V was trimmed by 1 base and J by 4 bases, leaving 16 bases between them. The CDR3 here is CASSYFYRQARETQYF. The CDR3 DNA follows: TGTGCCAGCAGTTACTTCTACCGACAGGCGAGAGAGACCCAGTACTTC.

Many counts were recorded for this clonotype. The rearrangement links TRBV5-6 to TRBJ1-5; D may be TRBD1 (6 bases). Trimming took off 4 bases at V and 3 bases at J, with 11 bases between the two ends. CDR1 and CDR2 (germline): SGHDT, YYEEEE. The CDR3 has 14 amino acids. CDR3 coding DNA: TGTGCCAGCAGCGCCGGGACACTCAATCAGCCCCAGCATTTT. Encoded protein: CASSAGTLNQPQHF.

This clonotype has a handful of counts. The CDR3 nucleotides read TGTGCCAGCAGTTGGGGACAGAACACCGGGGAGCTGTTTTTT. Amino acid sequence: CASSWGQNTGELFF. This chain joins TRBV28 and TRBJ2-2; tentative D call: TRBD1 (6 bases). Trimming cost V 4 bases and J 1 base, with 7 bases left between them. The V gene's germline CDR1 is MDHEN and CDR2 SYDVKM. The length of the CDR3 is 14 residues.

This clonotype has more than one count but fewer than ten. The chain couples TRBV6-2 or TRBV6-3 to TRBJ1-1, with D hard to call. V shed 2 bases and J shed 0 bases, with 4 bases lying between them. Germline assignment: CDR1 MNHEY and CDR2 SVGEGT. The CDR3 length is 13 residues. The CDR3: CASSYPLNTEAFF. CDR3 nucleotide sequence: TGTGCCAGCAGTTACCCTTTGAACACTGAAGCTTTCTTT.

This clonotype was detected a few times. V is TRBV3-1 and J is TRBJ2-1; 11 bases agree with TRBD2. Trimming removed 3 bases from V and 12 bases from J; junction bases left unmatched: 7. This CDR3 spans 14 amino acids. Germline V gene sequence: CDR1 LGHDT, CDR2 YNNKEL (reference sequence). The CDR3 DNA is TGTGCCAGCAGCCAGTCAACTAGCGGGAGAGGGCAGTTCTTC. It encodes CASSQSTSGRGQFF.

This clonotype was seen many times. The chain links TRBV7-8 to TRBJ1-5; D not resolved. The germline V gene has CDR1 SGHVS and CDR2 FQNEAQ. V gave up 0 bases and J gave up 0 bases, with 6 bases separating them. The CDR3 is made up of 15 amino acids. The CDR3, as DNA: TGTGCCAGCAGCTTAGCGCCAAGTAGCAATCAGCCCCAGCATTTT. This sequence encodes CASSLAPSSNQPQHF.

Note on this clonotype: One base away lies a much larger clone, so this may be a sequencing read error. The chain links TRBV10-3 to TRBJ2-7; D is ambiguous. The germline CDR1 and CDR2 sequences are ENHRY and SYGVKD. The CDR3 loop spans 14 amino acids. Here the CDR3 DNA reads TGTACCATCAGTGATTTCCTTACAGACTACGAGCAGTACTTC. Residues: CTISDFLTDYEQYF.

CDR3 bases: TGTGCCAGCAGTCCCCGGACTAGCGGATCCTACGAGCAGTACTTC. Protein: CASSPRTSGSYEQYF. The V gene is TRBV27, the J gene TRBJ2-7; 10 positions match TRBD2. The V gene's germline CDR1 is MNHEY and CDR2 SMNVEV (reference sequence). Trimming removed 5 bases from V and 1 base from J; junction bases left unmatched: 5. The CDR3 consists of 15 residues.

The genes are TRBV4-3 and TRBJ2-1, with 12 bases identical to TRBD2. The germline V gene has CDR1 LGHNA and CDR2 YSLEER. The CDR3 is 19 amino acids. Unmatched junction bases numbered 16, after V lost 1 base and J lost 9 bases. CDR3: CASSQGTSGIRLEHSEQFF. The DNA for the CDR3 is TGCGCCAGCAGCCAAGGGACTAGCGGGATCCGCCTTGAGCACAGTGAGCAGTTCTTC.